Below are 10 T cell receptor beta chains sequenced from a single sample in a study of blood T cell repertoires in COVID-19. Data came from immunoSEQ multiplex PCR; TCRdb stores just in-frame clones and leaves some out. Found here are some 250,000 clones, roughly 87% of them singletons; the top ten hold about 0.74%. Sequencing was done on a sample of peripheral blood. These receptors all stem from a woman aged 25 to 39 with acute or convalescent COVID-19.

The sample holds one count of this clone. The genes are TRBV7-2 and TRBJ2-3; the match to TRBD1 covers 7 bases. Germline V CDR1 and CDR2: SGHTA, FQGNSA. The V segment lost 5 bases and the J segment 2 bases; nucleotides outside the gene matches: 4. CDR3 length equals 14 residues. The CDR3 loop reads CASSKQGFTDTQYF. The CDR3 DNA follows: TGTGCCAGCAGCAAACAGGGGTTCACAGATACGCAGTATTTT.

The chain joins TRBV6-5 to TRBJ2-1; 7 bases are a match to TRBD1. Germline V lookup: CDR1 MNHEY, CDR2 SVGAGI. The CDR3 spans 16 residues. With V trimmed by 0 bases and J by 0 bases, 2 bases remained unmatched. The CDR3 coding sequence is TGTGCCAGCAGTTACTCATGGGACAGCTCCTACAATGAGCAGTTCTTC. As protein: CASSYSWDSSYNEQFF.

This chain uses TRBV5-1 with TRBJ2-2, with D possibly TRBD1 on 6 matching bases. The CDR3 runs 15 residues. V lost 0 bases to trimming and J lost 4 bases, with 10 bases between them. Germline V gives CDR1 SGHRS, CDR2 YFSETQ. The CDR3 coding sequence is TGCGCCAGCAGCTTGGTGCAGGGGAGCACCGGGGAGCTGTTTTTT. Translation gives CASSLVQGSTGELFF.

CDR3 sequence (DNA): TGTGCCAGCAGTTGGAGCGGGGGATACGAGCAGTACTTC. As protein: CASSWSGGYEQYF. The V gene is TRBV12-3 or TRBV12-4, the J gene TRBJ2-7, with TRBD2 matching over 8 bases. The CDR3 totals 13 residues. Germline trimming cut 4 bases from V and 4 bases from J; bases unmatched to any gene: 3.

The chain has TRBV29-1 and TRBJ1-2; D is possibly TRBD1 (6 bases). The length of the CDR3 is 12 residues. V was clipped by 5 bases and J by 6 bases, with 13 bases between them. Germline CDR1 and CDR2: SQVTM and ANQGSEA. CDR3 in amino acids: CSVSGAENGYTF. CDR3 coding DNA: TGCAGCGTTTCAGGGGCGGAAAATGGCTACACCTTC.

CDR3 in DNA: TGTGCCAGCAGCTTGTGGGCAGGGAGGACTGAAGCTTTCTTT. Its translation is CASSLWAGRTEAFF. The chain has TRBV5-4 and TRBJ1-1; D is possibly TRBD1 (5 bases). V was pared by 1 base and J by 5 bases, with 12 bases between. Germline CDR1 reads SGHNT; CDR2 reads YYREEE (reference sequence). There are 14 residues in the CDR3. Based on the CDR3 plus reference TRBV5-4 and TRBJ1-1, the full variable domain is ETGVTQSPTHLIKTRGQQVTLRCSSQSGHNTVSWYQQALGQGPQFIFQYYREEENGRGNFPPRFSGLQFPNYSSELNVNALELDDSALYLCASSLWAGRTEAFFGQGTRLTVV.

The genes are TRBV27 and TRBJ2-1; the match to TRBD2 covers 10 bases. Germline V gives CDR1 MNHEY, CDR2 SMNVEV (reference sequence). The CDR3 runs 15 residues. J was trimmed by 6 bases and V by 7 bases; bases with no gene match: 9. CDR3 sequence reads: CASTRLAGIPNEQFF. Here the CDR3 DNA reads TGTGCCAGCACTCGACTAGCGGGCATACCCAATGAGCAGTTCTTC.

This clone was seen once. V and J are TRBV5-6 and TRBJ2-3; D not resolved. V was trimmed by 0 bases and J by 2 bases, leaving 7 bases between them. In germline, CDR1 is SGHDT, CDR2 YYEEEE. The CDR3 has 14 residues. The DNA for the CDR3 is TGTGCCAGCAGCTTGGGACAAATCACAGATACGCAGTATTTT. It encodes CASSLGQITDTQYF.

The chain employs TRBV27 and TRBJ2-5, with D perhaps TRBD1 (5 bases). Germline values: CDR1 MNHEY, CDR2 SMNVEV (reference sequence). The CDR3 is 14 residues long. V lost 6 bases, J lost 1 base, and 12 bases lay in between. CDR3 amino acids: CASSAMGPQETQYF. CDR3 coding DNA: TGTGCCAGCAGCGCCATGGGGCCCCAAGAGACCCAGTACTTC.

The CDR3 DNA follows: TGTGCCAGCAGTCAACAAGGGACCGGGAGTGTGCCCCTCCACTTT. Amino acids: CASSQQGTGSVPLHF. This chain connects TRBV6-2 or TRBV6-3 to TRBJ1-6; TRBD1 might be the D (5 bases). CDR1 MNHEY and CDR2 SVGEGT come from the germline V gene. Trimming took 5 bases from V and 13 from J, leaving 21 bases between them. This CDR3 has 15 residues.